The 25 T cell receptor beta chains given below trace back to one sample, sequenced in a study of blood T cell repertoires in COVID-19. This table comes from immunoSEQ multiplex PCR, and its TCRdb copy is limited to in-frame clones, with some not included. The sample lists 250,000 or so clones; about 90% were seen once. The sequencing input was peripheral blood. The receptors were gathered from a woman in her fifties or sixties with COVID-19, enrolled during active disease.

V and J are TRBV9 and TRBJ2-3; 11 bases line up with TRBD2. Germline CDR1 reads SGDLS; CDR2 reads YYNGEE. The CDR3 length is 16 residues. V trimming: 2 bases; J trimming: 0 bases; junction bases outside the gene matches: 2. As DNA, the CDR3 is TGTGCCAGCAGCGTGCCTAGCGGGGGGAGCACAGATACGCAGTATTTT. Translated: CASSVPSGGSTDTQYF. Full variable domain (missing parts from reference TRBV9 and TRBJ2-3): DSGVTQTPKHLITATGQRVTLRCSPRSGDLSVYWYQQSLDQGLQFLIQYYNGEERAKGNILERFSAQQFPDLHSELNLSSLELGDSALYFCASSVPSGGSTDTQYFGPGTRLTVL.

The V and J genes are TRBV7-9 and TRBJ2-7; 10 bases line up with TRBD2. The germline gives CDR1 SEHNR, CDR2 FQNEAQ (reference sequence). V lost 5 bases and J lost 4; bases outside the gene matches: 8. The CDR3 has 15 residues. Written as DNA, the CDR3 is TGTGCCAGCAGCGGTACTAGCGGGGCAAAGTACGAGCAGTACTTC. Protein sequence: CASSGTSGAKYEQYF.

The chain links TRBV6-5 to TRBJ1-1, with unresolved D. The CDR3 length is 14 residues. Trimming removed 4 bases at V and 1 base at J, with 10 bases between. Germline CDR1 and CDR2: MNHEY and SVGAGI. The CDR3 region is CASSSAVWNTEAFF. Here the CDR3 DNA reads TGTGCCAGCAGTTCGGCGGTTTGGAACACTGAAGCTTTCTTT.

V usage is TRBV6-1 and J usage is TRBJ2-7, with a tentative D call TRBD1 (7 bases). V lost 3 bases to trimming and J lost 0 bases, with 15 bases between them. The CDR3 consists of 16 residues. Per the germline V gene, CDR1 is MNHNS and CDR2 is SASEGT. Here the CDR3 DNA reads TGTGCCAGCAGTGACCGGGGGACAGCGAGCTCCTACGAGCAGTACTTC. Protein sequence: CASSDRGTASSYEQYF.

This clone is a singleton in its sample. V usage is TRBV18 and J usage is TRBJ1-1; tentative D call: TRBD1 (5 bases). Deletions cut 1 base from V and 5 bases from J, with 11 bases between. Germline loops: CDR1 KGHSH, CDR2 LQKENI. CDR3 length: 14 amino acids. This CDR3 is CASSPHLGGTEAFF. The CDR3 DNA follows: TGTGCCAGCTCACCACATTTGGGGGGAACTGAAGCTTTCTTT.

This chain uses TRBV7-9 with TRBJ1-1; 8 positions agree with TRBD1. Germline lookup yields CDR1 SEHNR and CDR2 FQNEAQ (reference sequence). V gave up 5 bases and J gave up 6 bases; unmatched junction bases: 14. The CDR3 runs to 16 residues. CDR3 nucleotides: TGTGCCAGCAGCCCACCCCGGGACAGGCGCAACCCTGAAGCTTTCTTT. This gives the protein CASSPPRDRRNPEAFF.

This sequence joins TRBV28 and TRBJ1-3; no definite D call. Germline CDR1 reads MDHEN; CDR2 reads SYDVKM. Trimming shortened V by 6 bases and J by 1 base, and 10 bases separated the two germline ends. This CDR3 is 14 amino acids long. CDR3 residues: CASRLRVSGNTIYF. CDR3 in DNA: TGTGCCAGCAGACTTCGGGTATCTGGAAACACCATATATTTT.

The chain combines TRBV27 with TRBJ2-5; the match to TRBD1 covers 9 bases. Germline V CDR1 and CDR2: MNHEY, SMNVEV (reference sequence). The CDR3 runs to 16 residues. V lost 7 bases, J lost 4 bases, and 13 bases stayed unmatched. The CDR3 loop is CASNSSPTGGGETQYF. The CDR3 DNA reads TGTGCCAGCAATTCCTCCCCTACAGGGGGCGGAGAGACCCAGTACTTC.

The rearrangement joins TRBV19 to TRBJ1-2, with a tentative D call TRBD1 (5 bases). Germline V CDR1 and CDR2: LNHDA, SQIVND (reference sequence). This CDR3 spans 14 amino acids. V lost 6 bases and J lost 4, with 15 bases in between. The CDR3 region has the DNA TGTGCCAGTAGCGCCCGGGGGGTCCCCTATGGCTACACCTTC. It codes for CASSARGVPYGYTF.

The chain combines TRBV19 with TRBJ2-7, with D perhaps TRBD1 (7 bases). Deletions cut 4 bases from V and 4 bases from J, with 20 bases between. Per the germline V gene, CDR1 is LNHDA and CDR2 is SQIVND (reference sequence). The CDR3 length is 16 residues. DNA for the CDR3: TGTGCCAGTAGTAAGGCGGGACAGTCGGGGGTATACGAGCAGTACTTC. It translates to CASSKAGQSGVYEQYF.

The V gene is TRBV6-5, the J gene TRBJ1-1, with unresolved D. The germline V gene has CDR1 MNHEY and CDR2 SVGAGI. Trimming took off 6 bases at V and 6 bases at J, with 14 bases between the two ends. The CDR3 covers 13 residues. The CDR3 spells CASRSGPSAEAFF. CDR3 DNA sequence: TGTGCCAGCAGATCTGGGCCCTCGGCTGAAGCTTTCTTT.

The J gene is TRBJ2-2, the V gene TRBV6-2 or TRBV6-3; 7 bases line up with TRBD2. Germline CDR1 and CDR2: MNHEY and SVGEGT. The CDR3 length is 16 residues. Trimming cost V 4 bases and J 4 bases; bases outside gene matches: 9. The DNA of the CDR3 is TGTGCCAGCAGTTTTAGCGGGTCCACCATCACCGGGGAGCTGTTTTTT. It specifies CASSFSGSTITGELFF.

V usage is TRBV11-2 and J usage is TRBJ1-2, with a tentative D call TRBD1 (5 bases). From germline, CDR1 is SGHAT and CDR2 FQNNGV. This CDR3 spans 14 amino acids. The V gene lost 5 bases and the J gene lost 2 bases, with 12 bases spanning the gap. In DNA form, the CDR3 reads TGTGCCAGCAGCGCGGTCGGGGGGAACTATGGCTACACCTTC. It codes for CASSAVGGNYGYTF.

The gene calls are TRBV5-1 and TRBJ1-1; D is perhaps TRBD1 (6 bases). V lost 3 bases, J lost 1 base, and 10 bases lay in between. Germline V CDR1 and CDR2: SGHRS, YFSETQ. CDR3 length equals 14 residues. The CDR3 DNA reads as TGCGCCAGCAGCTCAGGGGTGGCGAACACTGAAGCTTTCTTT. It is translated as CASSSGVANTEAFF.

This chain connects TRBV9 to TRBJ2-7, with 7 bases that match TRBD1. The CDR3 contains 14 residues. Trimming at V came to 4 bases and at J to 2 bases, leaving 6 bases not matched to a gene. Germline V gene data show CDR1 as SGDLS and CDR2 as YYNGEE. The CDR3 DNA sequence: TGTGCCAGCAGCCCCGAGACAGGGACCTACGAGCAGTACTTC. Amino acids: CASSPETGTYEQYF.

On this clone itself: The junction departs from germline at one end; a sequencing error may be responsible. The V and J genes are TRBV7-2 and TRBJ1-2; TRBD1 matches 8 bases. Germline V gene lookup returns CDR1 SGHTA and CDR2 FQGNSA. This CDR3 contains 13 residues. This chain's CDR3 is CAGSSGQGYGYTF. The CDR3, as DNA: TGTGCCGGCAGCTCAGGACAGGGCTATGGCTACACCTTC.

The V call is TRBV12-5, the J call TRBJ2-2; D is perhaps TRBD1 (5 bases). V lost 4 bases to trimming and J lost 2 bases, with 20 bases between them. Germline V gene data show CDR1 as LGHNT and CDR2 as FRNRAP. The CDR3 extends over 18 amino acids. This CDR3 reads CASGSHRLRGQNTGELFF. As DNA, the CDR3 is TGTGCTAGTGGTTCCCACCGGCTAAGGGGCCAAAACACCGGGGAGCTGTTTTTT.

This chain links TRBV30 with TRBJ1-4, with 7 bases fitting TRBD1. This CDR3 has 14 amino acids. Germline V gives CDR1 GTSNPN, CDR2 SVGIG (reference sequence). The V and J ends lost 6 bases and 0 bases, in that order; junction bases with no gene match: 4. In DNA, the CDR3 is TGTGCCTGCGTGACAGGGCCAACTAATGAAAAACTGTTTTTT. It translates to CACVTGPTNEKLFF.

This clone has just one count. This chain joins TRBV15 and TRBJ2-5; 12 bases map to TRBD2. V lost 0 bases and J lost 7; bases outside the gene matches: 9. The CDR3 length is 17 residues. From germline, CDR1 is LNHNV and CDR2 YYDKDF (reference sequence). The CDR3 bases are TGTGCCACCAGCAGAGATGTGAGGGCTAGCGGGGGGGCGACCCAGTACTTC. Its translation is CATSRDVRASGGATQYF.

This clone was counted a few times. CDR3 sequence: CASSRTLGEDYGYTF. The CDR3 DNA is TGTGCCAGCAGCCGAACGTTGGGGGAGGACTATGGCTACACCTTC. This chain joins TRBV6-5 and TRBJ1-2; perhaps TRBD1 as D (5 bases). The germline V and J ends were trimmed by 6 bases and 3 bases, with 17 bases remaining between them. The germline V gene encodes CDR1 MNHEY and CDR2 SVGAGI. CDR3 size: 15 residues.

CDR3 protein: CAISAVDKLNTGELFF. In nucleotides, the CDR3 is TGTGCCATCAGTGCCGTGGACAAACTTAACACCGGGGAGCTGTTTTTT. This sequence joins TRBV10-3 and TRBJ2-2; the D gene is possibly TRBD1 (5 bases). The CDR3 length is 16 residues. V lost 4 bases and J 2 bases, leaving 14 bases between the germline ends. Germline V gene data show CDR1 as ENHRY and CDR2 as SYGVKD.

This clone was seen at least ten times. This rearrangement joins TRBV6-4 to TRBJ2-2, with 7 positions matching TRBD1. Trimming took 4 bases from V and 1 from J; bases not matched to a gene: 6. Germline assignment: CDR1 MRHNA and CDR2 SNTAGT. The CDR3 consists of 16 residues. For the CDR3, the DNA is TGTGCCAGCAGTGCAGCCGGGACAGAGAACACCGGGGAGCTGTTTTTT. Protein product: CASSAAGTENTGELFF.

The chain employs TRBV11-2 and TRBJ1-1, with no clear D. Trimming took off 4 bases at V and 1 base at J, with 10 bases between the two ends. There are 14 residues in the CDR3. Germline loops: CDR1 SGHAT, CDR2 FQNNGV. Written as DNA, the CDR3 is TGTGCCAGCAGCTCGCTTAGAGGGAACACTGAAGCTTTCTTT. Protein product: CASSSLRGNTEAFF.

The V call is TRBV4-2, the J call TRBJ2-3, with D perhaps TRBD2 (5 bases). The ends were cut back, 3 bases at V and 0 bases at J, with 13 bases in the middle. Germline-derived CDR1 and CDR2 are LGHNA and YNFKEQ. The CDR3 length is 16 residues. CDR3 protein: CASSHHAGSSTDTQYF. The DNA of the CDR3 is TGTGCCAGCAGCCACCATGCGGGTTCTAGCACAGATACGCAGTATTTT.

This clone was counted a single time. The chain is built from TRBV7-3 and TRBJ2-1; a weak D match, TRBD2 (5 bases). The CDR3 totals 15 residues. Trimming removed 2 bases from V and 6 bases from J, with 14 bases in between. The germline V gene has CDR1 SGHTA and CDR2 FQGTGA. CDR3: CASSLGRPGGNEQFF. The CDR3 nucleotides read TGTGCCAGCAGCTTAGGACGTCCTGGAGGCAATGAGCAGTTCTTC.